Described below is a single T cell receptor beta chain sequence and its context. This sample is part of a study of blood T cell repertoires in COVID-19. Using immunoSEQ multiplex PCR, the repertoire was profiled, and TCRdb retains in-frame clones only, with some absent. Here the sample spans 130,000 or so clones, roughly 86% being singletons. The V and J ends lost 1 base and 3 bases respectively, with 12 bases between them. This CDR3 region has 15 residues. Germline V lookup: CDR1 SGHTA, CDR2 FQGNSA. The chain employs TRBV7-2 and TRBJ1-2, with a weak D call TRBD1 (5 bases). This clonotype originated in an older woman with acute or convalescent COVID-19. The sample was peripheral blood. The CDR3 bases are TGTGCCAGCAGCTTAGGCCTACGGGGGGACTATGGCTACACCTTC. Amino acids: CASSLGLRGDYGYTF.